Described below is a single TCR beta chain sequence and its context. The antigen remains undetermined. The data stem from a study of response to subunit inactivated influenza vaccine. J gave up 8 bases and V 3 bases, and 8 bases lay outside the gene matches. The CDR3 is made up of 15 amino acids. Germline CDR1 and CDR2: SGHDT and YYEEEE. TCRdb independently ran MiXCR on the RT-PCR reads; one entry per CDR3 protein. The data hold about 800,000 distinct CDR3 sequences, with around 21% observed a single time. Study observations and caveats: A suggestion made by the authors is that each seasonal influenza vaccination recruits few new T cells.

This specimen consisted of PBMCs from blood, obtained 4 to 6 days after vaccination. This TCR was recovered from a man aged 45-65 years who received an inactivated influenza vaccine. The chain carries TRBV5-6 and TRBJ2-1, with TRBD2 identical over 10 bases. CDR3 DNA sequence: TGTGCCAGCAGCTCTAGCGGGAGCGATTGGTATGAGCAGTTCTTC. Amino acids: CASSSSGSDWYEQFF.